The 28 T cell receptor beta chains below were found in one sample sequenced in a study of spatial heterogeneity in lung cancer. TCRdb processed the 5' RACE reads anew with MiXCR; each CDR3 protein has one entry. In the table there are around 110,000 distinct CDR3 sequences, about 12% of which are singletons. Stated time point: blood at routine non-recurrence follow-up after resection. TCRs were sequenced from unsorted whole RNA of tumor, nontumor lung or PBMC. Here the sequenced sample was PBMCs, taken at follow-up. These receptors originate from a male donor with early-stage non-small cell lung cancer.

To note about this clonotype: Relative to the germline gene, one junction end is altered; a read error may explain this. V is TRBV7-7 and J is TRBJ2-7, with 8 bases fitting TRBD1. Germline CDR1 reads SSHAT; CDR2 reads FNYEAQ (reference sequence). The CDR3 loop spans 13 amino acids. The DNA of the CDR3 is TGTGCTAGCAGCTTCGACAGGGGTAGCGAGCAGTACTTC. It is translated as CASSFDRGSEQYF.

The chain joins TRBV28 to TRBJ1-5; TRBD1 agrees at 9 bases. Germline values: CDR1 MDHEN, CDR2 SYDVKM. The ends lost 4 bases at V and 5 bases at J; junction bases unmatched: 6. The CDR3 is 15 residues long. CDR3: CASSSGTGNDQPQHF. DNA of the CDR3: TGTGCCAGCAGTTCCGGGACAGGGAACGATCAGCCCCAGCATTTT.

There are a few counts of this clonotype. The V gene is TRBV29-1, the J gene TRBJ2-3; unclear D gene. The CDR3 covers 13 residues. Trimming took 7 bases from V and 0 from J, leaving 11 bases between them. Per the germline V gene, CDR1 is SQVTM and CDR2 is ANQGSEA. The CDR3 coding sequence is TGCAGCGCAAGCAAGGACAGCACAGATACGCAGTATTTT. This translates into CSASKDSTDTQYF.

This clonotype appeared many times. The chain employs TRBV20-1 and TRBJ1-1, with 7 bases aligning to TRBD1. The CDR3 is 14 residues long. Trimming at V came to 2 bases and at J to 0 bases, leaving 3 bases not matched to a gene. Germline V CDR1 and CDR2: DFQATT, SNEGSKA (reference sequence). In DNA, the CDR3 is TGCAGTGCTAGACAGGGGGGCATGAACACTGAAGCTTTCTTT. Protein: CSARQGGMNTEAFF.

This clonotype has a count of ten or more. The chain employs TRBV4-3 and TRBJ2-5; TRBD1 matches at 7 bases. The CDR3 length is 15 residues. Germline trimming cut 0 bases from V and 4 bases from J; bases unmatched to any gene: 5. The germline CDR1 and CDR2 sequences are LGHNA and YSLEER. CDR3 loop: CASSQDYQGVETQYF. The CDR3 DNA reads as TGCGCCAGCAGCCAAGATTATCAGGGGGTAGAGACCCAGTACTTC.

This clonotype has at least ten counts. V is TRBV7-2 and J is TRBJ1-5, with 7 nucleotides matching TRBD1. V lost 1 base to trimming and J lost 7 bases; unmatched junction nucleotides: 7. Germline V CDR1 and CDR2: SGHTA, FQGNSA. There are 15 residues in the CDR3. The DNA of the CDR3 is TGTGCCAGCAGCTTAGGACAGGGAGGTCGCCAGCCCCAGCATTTT. This encodes CASSLGQGGRQPQHF.

The gene calls are TRBV12-3 or TRBV12-4 and TRBJ2-2; 13 nucleotides agree with TRBD2. The CDR3 consists of 15 residues. With 7 bases clipped from V and 8 bases from J, the junction kept 7 bases outside the gene matches. Here the CDR3 DNA reads TGTGCCAGCATTACTAGCGGGGGGGCCGGAGGGGAGCTGTTTTTT. It encodes CASITSGGAGGELFF.

This clonotype has only a few counts. The chain carries TRBV5-5 and TRBJ1-4; D gene unclear. V was trimmed by 2 bases and J by 8 bases, leaving 22 bases between them. Germline V gives CDR1 SGHKS, CDR2 YYEKEE (reference sequence). The CDR3 runs to 17 residues. The CDR3 sequence is CASSFLMTADGGEKLFF. CDR3 coding DNA: TGTGCCAGCAGCTTCCTTATGACTGCCGACGGAGGGGAAAAACTGTTTTTT.

The CDR3 here is CASSYWAEGYGYTF. DNA for the CDR3: TGTGCCAGCAGTTACTGGGCGGAGGGATATGGCTACACCTTC. The V and J genes are TRBV6-5 and TRBJ1-2, with D uncertain. The length of the CDR3 is 14 residues. CDR1 is MNHEY, CDR2 SVGAGI, per germline. Trimming removed 1 base from V and 5 bases from J, with 11 bases in between.

This rearrangement joins TRBV5-1 to TRBJ2-7; no definite D call. CDR3 size: 11 residues. The ends were cut back, 5 bases at V and 2 bases at J, with 5 bases in the middle. Germline-derived CDR1 and CDR2 are SGHRS and YFSETQ. The CDR3 bases are TGCGCCAGCAGTAACACCTACGAGCAGTACTTC. This codes for CASSNTYEQYF.

This clonotype showed up just a few times. The chain joins TRBV9 to TRBJ2-7, with TRBD1 as a possible D gene (6 bases). The CDR3 is 13 amino acids. Germline V CDR1 and CDR2: SGDLS, YYNGEE. Trimming stripped 2 bases from V and 3 bases from J, with 9 bases between. The CDR3 here is CASSVQGGYEQYF. The CDR3 DNA sequence: TGTGCCAGCAGCGTTCAAGGGGGCTACGAGCAGTACTTC. The full variable domain, in which reference TRBV9 and TRBJ2-7 provide the parts outside the CDR3, is DSGVTQTPKHLITATGQRVTLRCSPRSGDLSVYWYQQSLDQGLQFLIQYYNGEERAKGNILERFSAQQFPDLHSELNLSSLELGDSALYFCASSVQGGYEQYFGPGTRLTVT.

This clonotype was observed a few times. This chain uses TRBV20-1 with TRBJ1-1, with a weak D call TRBD1 (6 bases). Germline V gene data show CDR1 as DFQATT and CDR2 as SNEGSKA (reference sequence). The CDR3 consists of 12 residues. V dropped 2 bases and J dropped 4 bases, with 8 bases sitting between them. CDR3 loop: CSARQGSTEAFF. CDR3 DNA: TGCAGTGCTAGACAGGGGAGCACTGAAGCTTTCTTT.

This clonotype was seen more than once but under ten times. The rearrangement uses TRBV20-1 and TRBJ2-7; 10 bases line up with TRBD2. After removal of 1 base from V and 3 bases from J, the junction contained 12 bases not matched to a gene. The CDR3 is made up of 17 amino acids. Per the germline V gene, CDR1 is DFQATT and CDR2 is SNEGSKA (reference sequence). CDR3 residues: CSARGSGGTHHFYEQYF. The DNA of the CDR3 is TGCAGTGCTAGAGGTAGCGGGGGGACCCATCACTTCTACGAGCAGTACTTC.

This clonotype appeared a few times. The CDR3 here is CASSQDRSIGIRGWAFF. The CDR3 DNA reads as TGTGCCAGCAGCCAAGATAGGTCTATCGGTATCCGAGGATGGGCTTTCTTT. The rearrangement joins TRBV3-1 to TRBJ1-1, with D unclear. The length of the CDR3 is 17 residues. Germline V gene lookup returns CDR1 LGHDT and CDR2 YNNKEL (reference sequence). Trimming shortened V by 0 bases and J by 11 bases, and 25 bases separated the two germline ends.

Only a few counts were recorded for this clonotype. This sequence joins TRBV3-1 and TRBJ2-3; 7 bases line up with TRBD1. In germline, CDR1 is LGHDT, CDR2 YNNKEL (reference sequence). The CDR3 is 16 residues long. V lost 1 base, J lost 2 bases, and 6 bases stayed unmatched. CDR3 region: CASSQGGQSPTDTQYF. As DNA, the CDR3 is TGTGCCAGCAGCCAAGGGGGACAGAGTCCCACAGATACGCAGTATTTT.

CDR3 DNA: TGTGCCAGCAGTACCCGACTAGCGGGGGGGCCGTCCGACACCGGGGAGCTGTTTTTT. Translation: CASSTRLAGGPSDTGELFF. The chain has TRBV27 and TRBJ2-2, with 14 bases that match TRBD2. V shed 5 bases, J shed 3 bases, and the junction held 11 bases outside the gene matches. Germline CDR1 and CDR2: MNHEY and SMNVEV (reference sequence). The CDR3 loop spans 19 amino acids.

A word on this clonotype: This sequence may be a read error, since a much larger clone differs from it by one base. The chain couples TRBV3-1 to TRBJ2-1, with 11 bases matching TRBD2. Germline-derived CDR1 and CDR2 are LGHDT and YNNKEL (reference sequence). J lost 9 bases, V lost 5 bases, and 12 bases had no gene match. The CDR3 covers 16 residues. CDR3 amino acids: CASSNLPSGGNIEQFF. The CDR3 DNA reads as TGTGCCAGCAGCAATTTGCCTAGCGGGGGGAACATTGAGCAGTTCTTC.

Many counts were recorded for this clonotype. The gene calls are TRBV19 and TRBJ1-2, with D tentatively TRBD1 (6 bases). Germline V gene lookup returns CDR1 LNHDA and CDR2 SQIVND (reference sequence). Trimming took 10 bases from V and 7 from J, leaving 22 bases between them. The CDR3 is 14 residues long. The CDR3 region has the DNA TGTGCCACCAAAATGGGGAACAGGGAGTTTGGCTACACCTTC. Translation gives CATKMGNREFGYTF.

This clonotype was recorded a few times. The rearrangement uses TRBV6-6 and TRBJ2-7; D ambiguous. CDR3 length equals 12 residues. Trimming removed 8 bases from V and 6 bases from J, with 14 bases in between. Looked up from germline, CDR1 is MNHNY and CDR2 is SVGAGI (reference sequence). The CDR3 sequence is CASRYEGSEQYF. DNA for the CDR3: TGTGCCAGCCGGTACGAAGGGTCCGAGCAGTACTTC.

This clonotype was seen a handful of times. The chain combines TRBV24-1 with TRBJ2-1; 9 positions match TRBD1. The germline V gene has CDR1 KGHDR and CDR2 SFDVKD. CDR3 length equals 15 residues. V dropped 4 bases and J dropped 5; count of bases not matched to a gene: 5. The CDR3: CATSEPGQGNNEQFF. CDR3 nucleotide sequence: TGTGCCACCAGTGAGCCGGGACAGGGTAACAATGAGCAGTTCTTC.

This chain uses TRBV19 with TRBJ2-3; 7 nucleotides align to TRBD1. The V and J ends lost 5 bases and 2 bases, in that order; junction bases with no gene match: 7. Germline assignment: CDR1 LNHDA and CDR2 SQIVND (reference sequence). CDR3 length: 15 amino acids. The CDR3 sequence is CASSERDSYTDTQYF. In nucleotides, the CDR3 is TGTGCCAGTAGTGAGAGGGACAGTTACACAGATACGCAGTATTTT.

This clonotype was observed a handful of times. This chain connects TRBV10-3 to TRBJ1-1, with unresolved D. Germline-derived CDR1 and CDR2 are ENHRY and SYGVKD. The CDR3 length is 14 residues. The V end was cut by 3 bases, the J end by 2 bases, with 10 bases between. For the CDR3, the DNA is TGTGCCATCAGTGAAGGTTCCGCAAACACTGAAGCTTTCTTT. Translating it yields CAISEGSANTEAFF.

This chain uses TRBV30 with TRBJ2-4; D may be TRBD2 (5 bases). The V gene's germline CDR1 is GTSNPN and CDR2 SVGIG (reference sequence). The CDR3 consists of 13 residues. With 5 bases removed from V and 0 bases from J, the gap between germline ends came to 8 bases. CDR3: CAWSGLAKNIQYF. The CDR3 coding sequence is TGTGCCTGGTCAGGACTAGCCAAAAACATTCAGTACTTC.

This clonotype was seen more than once but under ten times. The CDR3, as DNA: TGTGCCAGCACACTCCTTCCGGGGGGGGTTGATTCACCCCTCCACTTT. Translating it yields CASTLLPGGVDSPLHF. This sequence joins TRBV7-8 and TRBJ1-6, with TRBD1 as a possible D gene (5 bases). CDR1 is SGHVS and CDR2 is FQNEAQ in the germline V gene. Deletions cut 7 bases from V and 8 bases from J, with 21 bases between. The CDR3 runs 16 residues. The whole variable domain, filled in from reference TRBV7-8 and TRBJ1-6, reads GAGVSQSPRYKVAKRGQDVALRCDPISGHVSLFWYQQALGQGPEFLTYFQNEAQLDKSGLPSDRFFAERPEGSVSTLKIQRTQQEDSAVYLCASTLLPGGVDSPLHFGNGTRLTVT.

This clonotype was picked up a small number of times. The chain links TRBV27 to TRBJ1-1; maybe TRBD1 (5 bases). V was shortened by 5 bases and J by 4 bases, with 14 bases between the two germline ends. CDR1 and CDR2 from the germline V gene are MNHEY and SMNVEV (reference sequence). CDR3 length equals 14 residues. CDR3 residues: CASSPLSDTTEAFF. CDR3 nucleotide sequence: TGTGCCAGCAGTCCTCTCTCGGACACCACTGAAGCTTTCTTT.

The chain combines TRBV12-3 or TRBV12-4 with TRBJ2-5; 9 bases line up with TRBD1. J lost 2 bases, V lost 3 bases, and 4 bases had no gene match. This CDR3 comprises 15 residues. The CDR3 region is CASSLGTGRQETQYF. The CDR3 nucleotides read TGTGCCAGCAGTTTGGGGACAGGGAGACAAGAGACCCAGTACTTC.

This clonotype was seen at least ten times. The chain recombines TRBV6-2 or TRBV6-3 with TRBJ2-1, with D perhaps matching TRBD2 (5 bases). Per the germline V gene, CDR1 is MNHEY and CDR2 is SVGEGT. The CDR3 consists of 17 residues. V dropped 6 bases and J dropped 7 bases, with 25 bases sitting between them. CDR3 amino acids: CASSTPWERRTGNEQFF. The CDR3 DNA follows: TGTGCCAGCAGCACCCCTTGGGAGCGGCGGACTGGGAATGAGCAGTTCTTC.

In this sample, this clonotype turned up many times. V usage is TRBV29-1 and J usage is TRBJ2-2; 7 bases match TRBD2. J was trimmed by 7 bases and V by 7 bases; bases with no gene match: 12. Germline CDR1 and CDR2: SQVTM and ANQGSEA. This CDR3 is built from 14 residues. The CDR3 protein is CSALGGQRFGELFF. The CDR3 DNA follows: TGCAGCGCCCTGGGAGGGCAAAGATTCGGGGAGCTGTTTTTT.